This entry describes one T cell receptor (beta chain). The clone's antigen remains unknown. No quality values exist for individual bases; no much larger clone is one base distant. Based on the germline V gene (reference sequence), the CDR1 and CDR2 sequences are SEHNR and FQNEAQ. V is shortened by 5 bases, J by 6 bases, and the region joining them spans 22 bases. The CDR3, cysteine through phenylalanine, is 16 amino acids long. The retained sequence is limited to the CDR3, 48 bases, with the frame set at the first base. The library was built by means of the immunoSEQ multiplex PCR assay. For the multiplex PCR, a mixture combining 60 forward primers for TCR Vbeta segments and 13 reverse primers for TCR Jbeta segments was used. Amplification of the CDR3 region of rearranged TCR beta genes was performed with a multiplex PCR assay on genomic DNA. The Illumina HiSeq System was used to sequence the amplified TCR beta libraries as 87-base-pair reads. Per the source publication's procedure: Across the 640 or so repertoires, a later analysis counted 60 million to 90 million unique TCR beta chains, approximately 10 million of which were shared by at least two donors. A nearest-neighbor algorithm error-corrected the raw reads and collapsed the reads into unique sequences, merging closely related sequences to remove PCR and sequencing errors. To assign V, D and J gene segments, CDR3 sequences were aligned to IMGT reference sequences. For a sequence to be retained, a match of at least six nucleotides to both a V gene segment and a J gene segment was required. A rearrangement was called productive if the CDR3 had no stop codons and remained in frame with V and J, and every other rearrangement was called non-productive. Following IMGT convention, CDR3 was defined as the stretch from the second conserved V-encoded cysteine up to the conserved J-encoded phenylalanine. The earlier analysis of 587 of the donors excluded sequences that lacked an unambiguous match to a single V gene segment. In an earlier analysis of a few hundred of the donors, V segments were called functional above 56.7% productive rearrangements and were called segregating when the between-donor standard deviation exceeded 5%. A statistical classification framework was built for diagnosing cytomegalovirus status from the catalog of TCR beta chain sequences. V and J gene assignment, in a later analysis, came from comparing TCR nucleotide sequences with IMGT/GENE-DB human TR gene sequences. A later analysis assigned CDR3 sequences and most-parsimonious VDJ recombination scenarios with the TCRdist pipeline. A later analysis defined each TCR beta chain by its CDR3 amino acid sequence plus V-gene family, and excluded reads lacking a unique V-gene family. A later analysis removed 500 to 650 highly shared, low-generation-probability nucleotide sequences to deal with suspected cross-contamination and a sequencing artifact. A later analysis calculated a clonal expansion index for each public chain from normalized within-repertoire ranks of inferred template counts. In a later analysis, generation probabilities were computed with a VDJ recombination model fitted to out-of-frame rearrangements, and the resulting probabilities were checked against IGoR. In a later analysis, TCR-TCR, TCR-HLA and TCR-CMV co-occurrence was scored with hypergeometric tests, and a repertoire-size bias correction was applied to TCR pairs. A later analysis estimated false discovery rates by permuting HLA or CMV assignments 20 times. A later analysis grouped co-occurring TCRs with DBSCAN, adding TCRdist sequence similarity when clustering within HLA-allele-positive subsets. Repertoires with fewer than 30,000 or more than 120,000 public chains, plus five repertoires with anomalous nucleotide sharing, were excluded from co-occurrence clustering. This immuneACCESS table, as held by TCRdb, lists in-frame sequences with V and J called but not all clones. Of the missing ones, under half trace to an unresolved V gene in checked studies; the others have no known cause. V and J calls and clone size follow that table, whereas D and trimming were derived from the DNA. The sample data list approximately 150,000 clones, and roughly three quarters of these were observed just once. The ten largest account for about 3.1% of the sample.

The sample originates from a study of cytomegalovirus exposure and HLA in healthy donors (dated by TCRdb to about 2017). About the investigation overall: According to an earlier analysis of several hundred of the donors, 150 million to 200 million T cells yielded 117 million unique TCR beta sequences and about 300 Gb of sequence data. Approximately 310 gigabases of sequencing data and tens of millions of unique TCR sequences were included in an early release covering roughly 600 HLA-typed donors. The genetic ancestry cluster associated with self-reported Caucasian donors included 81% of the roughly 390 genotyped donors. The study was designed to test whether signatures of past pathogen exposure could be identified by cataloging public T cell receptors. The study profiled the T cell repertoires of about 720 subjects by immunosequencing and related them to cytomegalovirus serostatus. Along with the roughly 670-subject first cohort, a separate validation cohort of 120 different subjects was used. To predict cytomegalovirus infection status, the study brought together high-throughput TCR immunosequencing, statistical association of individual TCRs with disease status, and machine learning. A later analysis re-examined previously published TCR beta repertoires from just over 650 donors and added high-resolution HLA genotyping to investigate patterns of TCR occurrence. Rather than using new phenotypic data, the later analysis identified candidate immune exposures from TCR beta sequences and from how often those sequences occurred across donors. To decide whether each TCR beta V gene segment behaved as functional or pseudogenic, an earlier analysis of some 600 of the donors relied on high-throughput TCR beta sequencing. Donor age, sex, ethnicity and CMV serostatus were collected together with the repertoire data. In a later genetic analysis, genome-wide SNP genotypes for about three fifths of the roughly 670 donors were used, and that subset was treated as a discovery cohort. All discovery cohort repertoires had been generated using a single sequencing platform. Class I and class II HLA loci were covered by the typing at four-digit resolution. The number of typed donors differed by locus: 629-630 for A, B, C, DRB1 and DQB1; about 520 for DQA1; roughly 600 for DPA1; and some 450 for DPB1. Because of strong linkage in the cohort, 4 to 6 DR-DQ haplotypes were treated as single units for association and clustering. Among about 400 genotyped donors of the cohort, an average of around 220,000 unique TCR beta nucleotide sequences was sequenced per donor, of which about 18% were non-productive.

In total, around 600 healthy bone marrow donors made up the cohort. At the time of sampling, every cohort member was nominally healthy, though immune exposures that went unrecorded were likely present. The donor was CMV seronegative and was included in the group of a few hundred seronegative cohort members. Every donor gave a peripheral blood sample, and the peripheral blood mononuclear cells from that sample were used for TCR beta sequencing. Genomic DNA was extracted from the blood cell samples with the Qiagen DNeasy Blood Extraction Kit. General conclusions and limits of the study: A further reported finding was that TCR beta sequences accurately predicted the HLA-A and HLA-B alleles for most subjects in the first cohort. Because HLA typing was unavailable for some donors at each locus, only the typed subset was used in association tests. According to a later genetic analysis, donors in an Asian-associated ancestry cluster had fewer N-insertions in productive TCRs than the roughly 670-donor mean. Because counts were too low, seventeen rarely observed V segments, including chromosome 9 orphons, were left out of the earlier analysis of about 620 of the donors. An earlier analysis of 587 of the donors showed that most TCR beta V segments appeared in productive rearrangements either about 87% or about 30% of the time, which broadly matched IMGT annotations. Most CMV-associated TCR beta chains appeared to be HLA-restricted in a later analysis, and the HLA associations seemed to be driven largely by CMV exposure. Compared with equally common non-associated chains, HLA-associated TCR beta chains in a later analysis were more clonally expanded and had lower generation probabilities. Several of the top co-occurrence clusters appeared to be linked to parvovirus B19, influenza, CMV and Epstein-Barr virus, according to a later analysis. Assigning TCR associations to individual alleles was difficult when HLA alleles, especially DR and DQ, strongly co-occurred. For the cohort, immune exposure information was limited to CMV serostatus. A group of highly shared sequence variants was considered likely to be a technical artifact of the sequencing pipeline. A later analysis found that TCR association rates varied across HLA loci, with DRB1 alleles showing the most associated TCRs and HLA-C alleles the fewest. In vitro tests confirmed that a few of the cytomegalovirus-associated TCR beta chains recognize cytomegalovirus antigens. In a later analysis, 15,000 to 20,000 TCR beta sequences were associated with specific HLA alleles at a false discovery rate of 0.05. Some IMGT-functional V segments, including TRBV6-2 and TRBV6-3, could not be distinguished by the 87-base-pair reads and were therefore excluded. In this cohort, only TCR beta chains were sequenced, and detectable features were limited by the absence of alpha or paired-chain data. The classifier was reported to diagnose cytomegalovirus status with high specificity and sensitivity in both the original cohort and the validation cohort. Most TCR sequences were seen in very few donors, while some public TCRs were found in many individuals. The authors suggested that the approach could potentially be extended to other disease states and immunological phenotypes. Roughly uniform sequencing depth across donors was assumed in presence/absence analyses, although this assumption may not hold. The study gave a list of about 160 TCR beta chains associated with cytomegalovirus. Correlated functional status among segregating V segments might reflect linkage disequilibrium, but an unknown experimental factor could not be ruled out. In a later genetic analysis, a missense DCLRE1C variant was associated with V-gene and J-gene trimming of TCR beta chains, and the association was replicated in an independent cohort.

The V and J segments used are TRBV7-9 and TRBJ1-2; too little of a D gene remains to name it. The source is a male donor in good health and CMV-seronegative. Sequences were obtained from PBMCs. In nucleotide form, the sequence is TGTGCCAGCAGCCTCGACCTCGGAGGGTTAGTAGATGGCTACACCTTC. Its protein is CASSLDLGGLVDGYTF.